The source of this TCR beta chain is a study of kidney transplant recipient with SARS-CoV-2 infection. TCRdb used MiXCR to reprocess the reads, holding one entry per CDR3 protein. The table shows 200,000 to 250,000 distinct CDR3 sequences, with around 26% occurring only once. Deletions cut 3 bases from V and 4 bases from J, with 21 bases between. The CDR3 spans 17 residues. In germline, CDR1 is SGHNT, CDR2 YENEEA. This clonotype was recorded at least ten times. The specimen comprised a blood sample, sampled at baseline and on day 111 from a kidney transplant recipient. The chain has TRBV11-3 and TRBJ1-2; D is unclear. The receptor was derived from a young adult male patient who had COVID-19 and was a kidney transplant recipient. The graft donor may be the source of some T cells. The CDR3 coding sequence is TGTGCCAGCAGCTTGCAAAGCGATCTCGGAAAGACCTATGGCTACACCTTC. This translates into CASSLQSDLGKTYGYTF.